One TCR beta chain is described in this entry. The germline gives CDR1 SGDLS, CDR2 YYNGEE. Trimming removed 5 bases at V and 5 bases at J, with 16 bases between. The CDR3 has 14 residues. In each case, RNA was isolated and then reverse transcribed into cDNA as the sequencing template. Sequencing used immunoSEQ multiplex PCR; TCRdb keeps in-frame clones, though not all of them. The sample yields a few hundred thousand clones, roughly two thirds seen once. The data were obtained in a study of CD8+ T cells in alopecia areata. Lesional scalp tissue (obtained by punch biopsy) and peripheral blood were collected from alopecia areata patients.

This receptor was identified in a human donor with alopecia areata. The material sequenced was CD4+ T cells sorted from blood, taken at week 0. The rearrangement uses TRBV9 and TRBJ2-5, with D tentatively TRBD1 or TRBD2 (5 bases each). This CDR3 reads CASSQGPGTETQYF. CDR3 in DNA: TGTGCCAGCAGTCAAGGCCCGGGGACCGAGACCCAGTACTTC. Full variable domain (remainder filled in from reference TRBV9 and TRBJ2-5): DSGVTQTPKHLITATGQRVTLRCSPRSGDLSVYWYQQSLDQGLQFLIQYYNGEERAKGNILERFSAQQFPDLHSELNLSSLELGDSALYFCASSQGPGTETQYFGPGTRLLVL.